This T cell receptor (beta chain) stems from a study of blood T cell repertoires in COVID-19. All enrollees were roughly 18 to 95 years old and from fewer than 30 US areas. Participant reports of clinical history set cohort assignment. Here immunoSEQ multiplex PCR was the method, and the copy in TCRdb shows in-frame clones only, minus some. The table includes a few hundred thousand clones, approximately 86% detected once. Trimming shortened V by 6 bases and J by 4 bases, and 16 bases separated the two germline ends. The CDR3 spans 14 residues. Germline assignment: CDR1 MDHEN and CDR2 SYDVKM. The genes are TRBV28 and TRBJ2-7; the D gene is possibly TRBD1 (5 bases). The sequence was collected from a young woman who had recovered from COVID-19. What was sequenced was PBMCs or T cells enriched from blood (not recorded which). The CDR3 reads CASSSRVSRYEQYF. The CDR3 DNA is TGTGCCAGCAGCTCCAGGGTCAGCAGATACGAGCAGTACTTC.